A selection of T cell receptor beta chains follows, all from one sample in a study of cytomegalovirus exposure and HLA in healthy donors. Generated by immunoSEQ multiplex PCR, the TCRdb table keeps only in-frame clones and is missing some. The table lists some 200,000 clones, approximately 80% of them singletons. The specimen sequenced was PBMCs. Every receptor here comes from a woman younger than 45 in good health and CMV-seronegative. Each CDR3 is given with its conserved first and last residue. D genes are given only for firm matches. Part of the rows lack a size; the others show once, few, many or a class for expanded clones.

V	J	size	D	DNA	CDR3
TRBV7-9	TRBJ2-1	.	TRBD2	TGTGCCAGCAGCTCGATAGCGGGGAAGTCCTACAATGAGCAGTTCTTC	CASSSIAGKSYNEQFF
TRBV7-9	TRBJ1-2	.	.	TGTGCCAGCAGCTTAGATCCCGCGAACCAATATGGCTACACCTTC	CASSLDPANQYGYTF
TRBV5-1	TRBJ1-1	.	TRBD1	TGCGCCAGCAGCAGCCTCGGACAGGGCGGAACTGAAGCTTTCTTT	CASSSLGQGGTEAFF
TRBV6-6	TRBJ1-5	.	.	TGTGCCAGCCGGGACTCCCGGGGCAGTCAGCCCCAGCATTTT	CASRDSRGSQPQHF
TRBV2	TRBJ1-2	.	.	TGTGCCAGCAGTGAAGCCAGGGAACAGGGTACTTCGCGCTACACCTTC	CASSEAREQGTSRYTF
TRBV27	TRBJ1-6	.	.	TGTGCCAGCAGTTTACGGCAGGGGCATAATTCACCCCTCCACTTT	CASSLRQGHNSPLHF
TRBV30	TRBJ2-1	.	TRBD1	TGTGCCTATGACAGGGGGAAAGGAGATGAGCAGTTCTTC	CAYDRGKGDEQFF
TRBV4-1	TRBJ2-7	.	.	TGCGCCAGCAGCCCTGAGATTCTAGAGACTGTTTACGAGCAGTACTTC	CASSPEILETVYEQYF
TRBV4-1	TRBJ2-1	.	.	TGCGCCAGCAGACCCTTGGAGGGCGAAAAAGGTGAGCAGTTCTTC	CASRPLEGEKGEQFF
TRBV7-8	TRBJ1-2	.	TRBD1	TGTGCCAGCAGCTCCGACAGGGGAATAGGGGGCTACACCTTC	CASSSDRGIGGYTF
TRBV11-2	TRBJ2-1	.	.	TGTGCCACCATCCGGGTAGAAAGTACAGGATTCAATGAGCAGTTCTTC	CATIRVESTGFNEQFF
TRBV7-2	TRBJ1-1	.	.	TGTGCCAGCAGCTTAGACCCGAGGAGGGAAGCGGAAGCTTTCTTT	CASSLDPRREAEAFF
TRBV5-1	TRBJ1-4	.	.	TGCGCCAGCAGCTTGGTCCAGGAGGGTAATGAAAAACTGTTTTTT	CASSLVQEGNEKLFF
TRBV7-8	TRBJ2-2	once	TRBD1	TGTGCCAGCAGCTTAGCGCGATTTGTTTTTGGGACAGGGTCAATCGGGGAGCTGTTTTTT	CASSLARFVFGTGSIGELFF
TRBV19	TRBJ1-3	once	TRBD1	TGTGCCAGCGGACAGGCCGACTCTGGAAACACCATATATTTT	CASGQADSGNTIYF
TRBV7-9	TRBJ2-1	.	.	TGTGCCAGCAGTCCGACGGGGGGCGGAAGCTCCTACAATGAGCAGTTCTTC	CASSPTGGGSSYNEQFF
TRBV6-1	TRBJ1-2	.	.	TGTGCCAGCGGGGTAGGGGCGTATGGCTACACCTTC	CASGVGAYGYTF
TRBV11-2	TRBJ2-7	.	.	TGTGCCAGCAGCTTAGCCCGGAGCGGACCTTCCTACGAGCAGTACTTC	CASSLARSGPSYEQYF
TRBV2	TRBJ2-4	.	.	TGTGCCAGCAGGGAGGCCAAAAACATTCAGTACTTC	CASREAKNIQYF
TRBV7-9	TRBJ1-1	.	.	TGTGCCAGCAGCTTAGGCCCAGTGATGAACACTGAAGCTTTCTTT	CASSLGPVMNTEAFF
TRBV11-2	TRBJ2-1	.	TRBD2	TGTGCCAGCAGCCCCACTAGCGGGGGGAGTAATGAGCAGTTCTTC	CASSPTSGGSNEQFF
TRBV5-1	TRBJ2-5	.	.	TGCGCCAGCAGCTTGGCTACAGGGCCTCAAGAGACCCAGTACTTC	CASSLATGPQETQYF
TRBV5-1	TRBJ1-6	.	.	TGCGCCAGCAGCTTCCAGGGCTCTAATTCACCCCTCCACTTT	CASSFQGSNSPLHF
TRBV7-6	TRBJ2-1	.	.	TGTGCCAGCAGCTTTTCAGACGGGATCTACAATGAGCAGTTCTTC	CASSFSDGIYNEQFF
TRBV29-1	TRBJ2-5	.	TRBD2	TGCAGCGTTGGGGGTCAGGGGCGGGGGGCTGGGGAGACCCAGTACTTC	CSVGGQGRGAGETQYF
TRBV7-6	TRBJ2-2	.	.	TGTGCCAGCAGCTTGACAGGACTTAACGGGGAGCTGTTTTTT	CASSLTGLNGELFF
TRBV7-2	TRBJ2-2	once	TRBD1	TGTGCCAGCAGCTTACTCGGGACAGGGGGCATTAACACCGGGGAGCTGTTTTTT	CASSLLGTGGINTGELFF
TRBV9	TRBJ2-6	.	.	TGTGCCAGCAGCTCCTCCGGTGCGGCTGGGGCCAACGGCCTGACTTTC	CASSSSGAAGANGLTF
TRBV28	TRBJ2-1	.	TRBD2	TGTGCCAGCAGTTTAGGGATAGCGGGGGTCTACAATGAGCAGTTCTTC	CASSLGIAGVYNEQFF
TRBV19	TRBJ2-1	.	TRBD1	TGTGCCAGTAGTATCCAGGACAGGGGATCCGATGAGCAGTTCTTC	CASSIQDRGSDEQFF
TRBV29-1	TRBJ1-1	.	.	TGCAGCGTTCAGTTTGGCACTGAAGCTTTCTTT	CSVQFGTEAFF
TRBV18	TRBJ2-1	.	.	TGTGCCAGCTCACCACCGCAGCCTAGTGGTGAGCAGTTCTTC	CASSPPQPSGEQFF
TRBV6-5	TRBJ2-7	.	.	TGTGCCGCGGAATCGTCCTACGAGCAGTACTTC	CAAESSYEQYF
TRBV19	TRBJ2-2	.	TRBD1	TGTGCCAGTAGACGGACAGGGGGCACCGGGGAGCTGTTTTTT	CASRRTGGTGELFF
TRBV18	TRBJ2-1	.	TRBD2	TGTGCCAGCTCTTTCGAGCTAGCGGGGCCCTACAATGAGCAGTTCTTC	CASSFELAGPYNEQFF
TRBV27	TRBJ2-6	.	.	TGTGCCAGCAGCCGGAACAGGGCAGGCGGGGCCAACGTCCTGACTTTC	CASSRNRAGGANVLTF
TRBV9	TRBJ1-2	.	.	TGTGCCAGCAGCTCGGAGCATCGTGGCGGCTACACCTTC	CASSSEHRGGYTF
TRBV5-1	TRBJ2-3	.	.	TGCGCCAGCAGCTTGGCTTCAAGTGCGGATACGCAGTATTTT	CASSLASSADTQYF
TRBV2	TRBJ1-1	few	.	TGTGCCAGCAGTCCGATCAGGGAAATGAACACTGAAGCTTTCTTT	CASSPIREMNTEAFF
TRBV27	TRBJ2-1	.	TRBD1	TGTGCCAGCAGCGGGGACAGCCAGGCGTACAATGAGCAGTTCTTC	CASSGDSQAYNEQFF
TRBV21-1	TRBJ2-7	.	.	TGTGCCAGCAGCCCCGGAGGTGGGACAGGGGATCCCCACGGCCCCGAGCAGTACTTC	CASSPGGGTGDPHGPEQYF